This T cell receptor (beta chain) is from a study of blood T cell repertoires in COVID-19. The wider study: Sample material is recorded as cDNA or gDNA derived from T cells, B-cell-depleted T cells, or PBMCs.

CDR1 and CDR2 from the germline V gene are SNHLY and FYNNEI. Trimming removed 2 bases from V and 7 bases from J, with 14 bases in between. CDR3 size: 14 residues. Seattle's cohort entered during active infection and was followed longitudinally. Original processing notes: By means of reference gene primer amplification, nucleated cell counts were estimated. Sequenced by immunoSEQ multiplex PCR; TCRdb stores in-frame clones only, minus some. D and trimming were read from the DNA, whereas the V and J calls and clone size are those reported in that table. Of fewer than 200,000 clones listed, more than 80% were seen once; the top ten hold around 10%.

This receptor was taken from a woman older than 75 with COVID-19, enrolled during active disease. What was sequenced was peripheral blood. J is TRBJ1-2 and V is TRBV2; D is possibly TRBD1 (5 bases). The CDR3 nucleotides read TGTGCCAGCAGTGAAAGGATGCAGGGAGGTGGCTACACCTTC. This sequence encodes CASSERMQGGGYTF.